The clone carrying this TCR beta chain was found a few times. No antigen is known for it. This sample is drawn from a study of T cells in Graves' hyperthyroidism and ophthalmopathy. Graves' hyperthyroidism is called stable when ophthalmopathy does not progress within 18 months. Germline values: CDR1 SEHNR, CDR2 FQNEAQ (reference sequence). This CDR3 is built from 17 residues. Germline trimming cut 2 bases from V and 1 base from J; bases unmatched to any gene: 6. Researchers took RNA transcripts and amplified the TCR beta CDR3 regions from them. The HTBI set primed first-round TCR CDR3 RT-PCR. One entry per CDR3 protein results from TCRdb running MiXCR on the multiplex PCR reads. The table records about 740,000 distinct CDR3 sequences, 14% of them present only once. Regarding the study as a whole: Blood shared most expanded thyroid clonotypes above 0.001.

The rearrangement uses TRBV7-9 and TRBJ2-5; 11 bases agree with TRBD2. The TCR sequence derives from a woman aged 18-29 years with Graves' hyperthyroidism. Sequenced: blood. CDR3 residues: CASSLLGLAVTQETQYF. The CDR3 coding sequence is TGTGCCAGCAGCTTACTGGGACTAGCGGTAACCCAAGAGACCCAGTACTTC.